This TCR beta chain was found in a study of neurological immune-mediated disorders. The study's findings and limits: HTLV-1-associated myelopathy ranked highest for TCR clonal expansion and multiple sclerosis lowest, beneath healthy controls.

Using its own MiXCR run on the 5' RACE reads, TCRdb lists one record per CDR3 protein. The data show over 55,000 distinct CDR3 sequences, with about 10% seen just once and around 7% held by the top ten. The CDR3 covers 13 residues. CDR1 and CDR2 (germline): WNHNN, SYGVQD (reference sequence). V lost 4 bases and J lost 2, with 8 bases in between. Regarding time point: longitudinal time-point 1 (baseline). 2 million unsorted PBMCs were stored in RNAlater at -80 °C before RNA extraction. This clonotype has at least ten counts. Its antigen is unknown. The chain links TRBV10-1 to TRBJ2-5; maybe TRBD1 (6 bases). The receptor was isolated from a male donor with HTLV-1-associated myelopathy (HAM/TSP). The specimen was PBMCs. CDR3 amino acids: CASSGQVQETQYF. The DNA for the CDR3 is TGCGCCAGCAGTGGACAGGTACAAGAGACCCAGTACTTC.